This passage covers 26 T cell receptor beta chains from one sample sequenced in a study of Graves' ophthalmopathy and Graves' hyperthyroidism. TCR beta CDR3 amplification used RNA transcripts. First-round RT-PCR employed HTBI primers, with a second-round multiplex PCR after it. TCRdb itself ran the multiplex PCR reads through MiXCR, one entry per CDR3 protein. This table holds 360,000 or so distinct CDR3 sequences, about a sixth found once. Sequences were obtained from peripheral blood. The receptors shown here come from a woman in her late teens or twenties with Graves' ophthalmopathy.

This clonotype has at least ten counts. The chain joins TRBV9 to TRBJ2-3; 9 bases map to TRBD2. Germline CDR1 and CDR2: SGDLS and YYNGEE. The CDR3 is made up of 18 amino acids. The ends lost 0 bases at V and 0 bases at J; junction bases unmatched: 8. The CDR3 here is CASSVGGGGIASTDTQYF. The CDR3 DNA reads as TGTGCCAGCAGCGTAGGCGGGGGGGGGATTGCTAGCACAGATACGCAGTATTTT.

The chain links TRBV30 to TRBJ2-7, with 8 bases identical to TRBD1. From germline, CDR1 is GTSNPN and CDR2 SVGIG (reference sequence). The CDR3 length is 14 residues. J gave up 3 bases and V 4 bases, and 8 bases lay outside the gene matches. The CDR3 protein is CAWITYDRGYEQYF. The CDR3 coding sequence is TGTGCCTGGATTACTTATGACAGGGGCTACGAGCAGTACTTC.

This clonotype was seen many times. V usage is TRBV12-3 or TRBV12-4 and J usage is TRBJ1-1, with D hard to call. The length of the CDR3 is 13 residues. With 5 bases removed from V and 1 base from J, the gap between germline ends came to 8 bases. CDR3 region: CASSPRGNTEAFF. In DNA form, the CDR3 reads TGTGCCAGCAGTCCTCGGGGGAACACTGAAGCTTTCTTT.

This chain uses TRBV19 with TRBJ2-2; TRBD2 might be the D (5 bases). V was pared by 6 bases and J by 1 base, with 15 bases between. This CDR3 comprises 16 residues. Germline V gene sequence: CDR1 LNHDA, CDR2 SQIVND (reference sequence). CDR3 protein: CASRRYWTENTGELFF. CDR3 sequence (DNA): TGTGCCAGTAGGCGATATTGGACTGAGAACACCGGGGAGCTGTTTTTT.

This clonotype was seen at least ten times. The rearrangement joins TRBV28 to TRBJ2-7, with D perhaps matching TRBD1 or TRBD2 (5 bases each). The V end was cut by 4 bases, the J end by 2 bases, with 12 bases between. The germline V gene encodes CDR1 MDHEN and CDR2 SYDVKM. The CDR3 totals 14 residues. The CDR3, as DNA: TGTGCCAGCAGTTCCGTGGGGGACGCCTACGAGCAGTACTTC. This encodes CASSSVGDAYEQYF.

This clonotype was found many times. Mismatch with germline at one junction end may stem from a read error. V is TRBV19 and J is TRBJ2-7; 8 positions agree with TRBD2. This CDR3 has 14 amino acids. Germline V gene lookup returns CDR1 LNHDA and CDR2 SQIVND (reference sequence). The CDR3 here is CASRAGGSSYKQYF. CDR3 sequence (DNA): TGTGCCAGCCGCGCGGGGGGTAGCTCCTACAAGCAGTACTTC.

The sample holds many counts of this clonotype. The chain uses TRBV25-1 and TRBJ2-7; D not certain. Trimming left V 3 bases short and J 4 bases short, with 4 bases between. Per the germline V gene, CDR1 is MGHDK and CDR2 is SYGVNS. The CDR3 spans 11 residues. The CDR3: CASSDFYEQYF. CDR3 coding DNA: TGTGCCAGCAGTGACTTTTACGAGCAGTACTTC.

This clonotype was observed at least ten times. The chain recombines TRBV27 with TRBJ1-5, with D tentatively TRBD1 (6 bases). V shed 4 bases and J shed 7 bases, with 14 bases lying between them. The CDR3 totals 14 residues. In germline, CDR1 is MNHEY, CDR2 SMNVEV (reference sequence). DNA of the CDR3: TGTGCCAGCAGTTCGAACAGGGCTAGCCAGCCCCAGCATTTT. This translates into CASSSNRASQPQHF.

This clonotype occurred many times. The CDR3 DNA follows: TGTGCCAGCTCACCAGACAGGACCGAAGAGACCCAGTACTTC. This sequence encodes CASSPDRTEETQYF. The chain links TRBV18 to TRBJ2-5; maybe TRBD1 (6 bases). The CDR3 runs 14 residues. With 2 bases removed from V and 3 bases from J, the gap between germline ends came to 10 bases. Germline CDR1 KGHSH, CDR2 LQKENI.

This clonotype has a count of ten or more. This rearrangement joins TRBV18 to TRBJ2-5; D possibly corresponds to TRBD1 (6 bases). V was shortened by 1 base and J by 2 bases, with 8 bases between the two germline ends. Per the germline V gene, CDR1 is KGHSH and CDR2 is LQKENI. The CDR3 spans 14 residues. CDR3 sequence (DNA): TGTGCCAGCTCACCACGGGACAAGCAAGAGACCCAGTACTTC. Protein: CASSPRDKQETQYF.

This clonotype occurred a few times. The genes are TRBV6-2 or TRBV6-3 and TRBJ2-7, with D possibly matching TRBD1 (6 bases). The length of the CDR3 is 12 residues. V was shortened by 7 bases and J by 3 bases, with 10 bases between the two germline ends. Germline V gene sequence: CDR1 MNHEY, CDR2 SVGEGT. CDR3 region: CASKGQIYEQYF. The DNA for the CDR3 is TGTGCCAGCAAAGGACAGATCTACGAGCAGTACTTC.

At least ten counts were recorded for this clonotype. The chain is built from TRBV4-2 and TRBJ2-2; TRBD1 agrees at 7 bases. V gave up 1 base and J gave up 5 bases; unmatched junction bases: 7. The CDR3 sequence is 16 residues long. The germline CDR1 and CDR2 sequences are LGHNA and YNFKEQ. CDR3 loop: CASSQGQGEKTGELFF. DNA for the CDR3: TGTGCCAGCAGCCAAGGACAGGGAGAGAAAACCGGGGAGCTGTTTTTT.

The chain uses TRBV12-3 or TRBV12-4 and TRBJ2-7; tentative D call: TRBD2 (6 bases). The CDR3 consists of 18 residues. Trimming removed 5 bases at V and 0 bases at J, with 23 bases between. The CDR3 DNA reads TGTGCCAGCAGTCCTCAAATCTCCGGGACTCGAAGCTCCTACGAGCAGTACTTC. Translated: CASSPQISGTRSSYEQYF.

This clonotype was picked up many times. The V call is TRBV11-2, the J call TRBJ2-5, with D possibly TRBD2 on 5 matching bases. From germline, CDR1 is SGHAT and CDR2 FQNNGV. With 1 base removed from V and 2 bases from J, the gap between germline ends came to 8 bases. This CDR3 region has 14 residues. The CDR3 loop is CASSLVGGQETQYF. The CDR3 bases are TGTGCCAGCAGCTTAGTCGGCGGGCAAGAGACCCAGTACTTC.

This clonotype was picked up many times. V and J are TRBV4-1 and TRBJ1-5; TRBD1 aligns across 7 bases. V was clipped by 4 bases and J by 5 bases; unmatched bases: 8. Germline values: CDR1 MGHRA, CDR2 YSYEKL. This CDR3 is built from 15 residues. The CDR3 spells CASSPTGTAHQPQHF. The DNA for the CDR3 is TGCGCCAGCAGCCCGACCGGGACAGCCCATCAGCCCCAGCATTTT.

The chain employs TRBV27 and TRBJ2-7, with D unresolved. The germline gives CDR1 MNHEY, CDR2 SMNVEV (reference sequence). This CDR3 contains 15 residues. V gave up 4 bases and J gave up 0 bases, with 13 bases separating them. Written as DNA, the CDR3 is TGTGCCAGCAGTTGGCTCCGGAACAACTCCTACGAGCAGTACTTC. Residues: CASSWLRNNSYEQYF.

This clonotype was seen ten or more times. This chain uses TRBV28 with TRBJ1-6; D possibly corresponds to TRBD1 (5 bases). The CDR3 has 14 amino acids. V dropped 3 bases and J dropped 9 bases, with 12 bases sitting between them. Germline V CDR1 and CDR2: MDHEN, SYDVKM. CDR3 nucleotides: TGTGCCAGCAGTTTCGAGGGTAGGGGTTCACCCCTCCACTTT. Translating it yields CASSFEGRGSPLHF. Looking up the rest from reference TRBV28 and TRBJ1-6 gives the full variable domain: DVKVTQSSRYLVKRTGEKVFLECVQDMDHENMFWYRQDPGLGLRLIYFSYDVKMKEKGDIPEGYSVSREKKERFSLILESASTNQTSMYLCASSFEGRGSPLHFGNGTRLTVT.

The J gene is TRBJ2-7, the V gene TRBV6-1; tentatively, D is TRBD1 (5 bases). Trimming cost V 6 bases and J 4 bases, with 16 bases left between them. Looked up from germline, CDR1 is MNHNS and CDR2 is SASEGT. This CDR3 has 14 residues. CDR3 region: CASRLVQGLYEQYF. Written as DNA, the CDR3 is TGTGCCAGCAGGTTGGTGCAGGGCCTTTACGAGCAGTACTTC.

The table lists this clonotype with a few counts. CDR3 residues: CASSEEGTQETQYF. For the CDR3, the DNA is TGTGCCAGCAGTGAAGAGGGGACACAAGAGACCCAGTACTTC. J is TRBJ2-5 and V is TRBV6-1, with D possibly matching TRBD1 (6 bases). This CDR3 is 14 amino acids long. V was shortened by 1 base and J by 2 bases, with 8 bases between the two germline ends. CDR1 is MNHNS and CDR2 is SASEGT in the germline V gene.

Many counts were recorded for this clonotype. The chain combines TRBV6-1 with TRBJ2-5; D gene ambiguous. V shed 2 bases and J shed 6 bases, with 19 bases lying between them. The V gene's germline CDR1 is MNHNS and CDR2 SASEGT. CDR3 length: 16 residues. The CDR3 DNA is TGTGCCAGCAGTGAAATGTCGGTAGGGTCCGGACAGACCCAGTACTTC. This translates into CASSEMSVGSGQTQYF.

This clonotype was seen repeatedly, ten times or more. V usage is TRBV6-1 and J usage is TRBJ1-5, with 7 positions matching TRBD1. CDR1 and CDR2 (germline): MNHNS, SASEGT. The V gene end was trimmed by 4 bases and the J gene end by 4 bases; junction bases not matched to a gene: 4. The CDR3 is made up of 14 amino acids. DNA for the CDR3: TGTGCCAGCAGTGGGGGACAGTATAATCAGCCCCAGCATTTT. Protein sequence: CASSGGQYNQPQHF.

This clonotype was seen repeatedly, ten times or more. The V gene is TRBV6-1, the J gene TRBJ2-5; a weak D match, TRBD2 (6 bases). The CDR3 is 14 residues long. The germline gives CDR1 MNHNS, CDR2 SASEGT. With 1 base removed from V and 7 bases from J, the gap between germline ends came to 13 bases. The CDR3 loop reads CASSEEAMGGTQYF. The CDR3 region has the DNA TGTGCCAGCAGTGAAGAGGCTATGGGGGGGACCCAGTACTTC.

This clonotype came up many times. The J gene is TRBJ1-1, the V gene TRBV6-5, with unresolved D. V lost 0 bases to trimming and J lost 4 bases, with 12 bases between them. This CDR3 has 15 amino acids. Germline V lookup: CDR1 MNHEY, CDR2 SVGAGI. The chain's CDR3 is CASSYSSQSGTEAFF. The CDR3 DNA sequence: TGTGCCAGCAGTTACTCGAGCCAGTCGGGCACTGAAGCTTTCTTT.

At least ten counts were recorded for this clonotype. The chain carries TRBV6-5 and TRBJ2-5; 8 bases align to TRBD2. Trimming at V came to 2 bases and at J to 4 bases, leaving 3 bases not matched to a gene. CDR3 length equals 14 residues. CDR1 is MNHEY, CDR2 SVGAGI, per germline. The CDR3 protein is CASSYTGLGETQYF. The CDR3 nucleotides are TGTGCCAGCAGTTACACGGGACTAGGAGAGACCCAGTACTTC.

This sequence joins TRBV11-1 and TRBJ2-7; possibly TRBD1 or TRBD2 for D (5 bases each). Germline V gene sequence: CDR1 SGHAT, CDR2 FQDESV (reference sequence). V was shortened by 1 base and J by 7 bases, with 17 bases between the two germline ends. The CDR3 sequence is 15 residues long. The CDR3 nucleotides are TGTGCCAGCAGCTTAGGCTCGGGACCCATGGGGGAGCAGTACTTC. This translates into CASSLGSGPMGEQYF.

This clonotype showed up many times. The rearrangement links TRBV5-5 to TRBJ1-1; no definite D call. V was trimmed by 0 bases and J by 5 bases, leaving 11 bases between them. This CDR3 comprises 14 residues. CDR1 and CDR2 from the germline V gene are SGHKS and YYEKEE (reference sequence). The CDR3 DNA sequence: TGTGCCAGCAGCTTGGCCTTGGGTCTGACTGAAGCTTTCTTT. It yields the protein CASSLALGLTEAFF.